Following are 14 T cell receptor beta chains from one sample sequenced in a study of blood T cell repertoires in COVID-19. This table comes from immunoSEQ multiplex PCR, and its TCRdb copy is limited to in-frame clones, with some not included. The sample has 350,000 to 450,000 clones; 75% to 90% are singletons. Sequences were obtained from PBMCs or T cells enriched from blood (not recorded which). Source of these receptors: a woman between 50 and 59 years old who had recovered from COVID-19.

The V call is TRBV29-1, the J call TRBJ1-2; 7 bases line up with TRBD1. CDR3 size: 15 residues. Germline V gene sequence: CDR1 SQVTM, CDR2 ANQGSEA. After removal of 0 bases from V and 7 bases from J, the junction contained 11 bases not matched to a gene. The DNA for the CDR3 is TGCAGCGTTGAAGATTTCAAGGGGGCGTTTGCTGGCTACACCTTC. It translates to CSVEDFKGAFAGYTF.

The table lists this clone with a few counts. This chain links TRBV3-1 (or the pseudogene TRBV3-2) with TRBJ1-2; a weak D match, TRBD1 (5 bases). Germline CDR1 is LGHDT and CDR2 is YNNKEL (reference sequence). Trimming stripped 4 bases from V and 8 bases from J, with 14 bases between. The CDR3 spans 13 residues. The CDR3 DNA is TGTGCCAGCAGCCCGCGGGAAGGGGTGGGCTACACCTTC. Translating it yields CASSPREGVGYTF.

The V call is TRBV7-9, the J call TRBJ2-7, with 9 nucleotides matching TRBD2. V dropped 7 bases and J dropped 6; count of bases not matched to a gene: 10. Germline CDR1 SEHNR, CDR2 FQNEAQ (reference sequence). The CDR3 is made up of 14 amino acids. For the CDR3, the DNA is TGTGCCAGCATCTCCGGGACTAGCTGGGGCGAGCAGTACTTC. This codes for CASISGTSWGEQYF.

The V and J genes are TRBV30 and TRBJ1-4, with 8 bases lining up with TRBD1. Per germline, CDR1 GTSNPN and CDR2 SVGIG (reference sequence). The CDR3 totals 16 residues. J lost 5 bases, V lost 0 bases, and 8 bases had no gene match. CDR3 sequence: CAWSVGNRGSNEKLFF. CDR3 nucleotides: TGTGCCTGGAGTGTGGGAAACAGGGGGAGCAATGAAAAACTGTTTTTT.

This sequence joins TRBV19 and TRBJ1-1, with 11 bases aligning to TRBD1. The CDR3 has 14 amino acids. The germline V gene has CDR1 LNHDA and CDR2 SQIVND (reference sequence). J lost 5 bases, V lost 7 bases, and 6 bases had no gene match. CDR3 sequence: CASIPDRGRTEAFF. In DNA, the CDR3 is TGTGCCAGTATTCCGGACAGGGGGCGGACTGAAGCTTTCTTT. The variable domain in full, with the rest retrieved from reference TRBV19 and TRBJ1-1, is DGGITQSPKYLFRKEGQNVTLSCEQNLNHDAMYWYRQDPGQGLRLIYYSQIVNDFQKGDIAEGYSVSREKKESFPLTVTSAQKNPTAFYLCASIPDRGRTEAFFGQGTRLTVV.

With regard to this clone: Other DNA sequences within the sample encode an identical CDR3. The gene calls are TRBV7-2 and TRBJ2-5; D is undetermined. The CDR3 is 13 residues long. V shed 0 bases and J shed 2 bases, with 4 bases lying between them. Germline loops: CDR1 SGHTA, CDR2 FQGNSA. DNA of the CDR3: TGTGCCAGCAGCTTAGCCAGGCAAGAGACCCAGTACTTC. It encodes CASSLARQETQYF.

The chain links TRBV9 to TRBJ2-7, with TRBD2 matching 9 bases. Germline V gene sequence: CDR1 SGDLS, CDR2 YYNGEE. The trim removed 4 bases at V and 2 bases at J, leaving 10 bases unmatched. The length of the CDR3 is 16 residues. In nucleotides, the CDR3 is TGTGCCAGCAGCACCTCGCCTCTAGCGGGGACCTACGAGCAGTACTTC. Residues: CASSTSPLAGTYEQYF.

The chain joins TRBV7-2 to TRBJ2-1, with 8 bases identical to TRBD2. The length of the CDR3 is 16 residues. V lost 4 bases and J lost 2; bases outside the gene matches: 7. Germline CDR1 SGHTA, CDR2 FQGNSA. DNA for the CDR3: TGTGCCAGCAGCTCTTTTAGCGGGGCCCCCTACAATGAGCAGTTCTTC. Encoded protein: CASSSFSGAPYNEQFF.

A remark on this clone: One end of the junction varies from germline; a read error may be responsible. The rearrangement uses TRBV5-1 and TRBJ1-2; tentatively, D is TRBD1 (5 bases). Per the germline V gene, CDR1 is SGHRS and CDR2 is YFSETQ. The CDR3 is 12 amino acids. The DNA of the CDR3 is TGCGCCAGCAGCTTGGCCGGGGGGTATCCGTTCTTC. Encoded protein: CASSLAGGYPFF.

The chain is built from TRBV19 and TRBJ1-1; 7 bases are shared with TRBD1. CDR3 size: 12 residues. The germline V gene has CDR1 LNHDA and CDR2 SQIVND (reference sequence). V was clipped by 2 bases and J by 10 bases; unmatched bases: 4. CDR3 coding DNA: TGTGCCAGTAGTATAAAGAACAGGGGAGCTTTCTTT. Encoded protein: CASSIKNRGAFF.

The rearrangement uses TRBV6-2 or TRBV6-3 and TRBJ1-5; 8 bases map to TRBD1. Looked up from germline, CDR1 is MNHEY and CDR2 is SVGEGT. The CDR3 runs to 14 residues. V lost 5 bases to trimming and J lost 6 bases; unmatched junction nucleotides: 6. DNA for the CDR3: TGTGCCAGCAGTAACGACAGGGGAGGTCAGCCCCAGCATTTT. This codes for CASSNDRGGQPQHF.

V and J are TRBV10-3 and TRBJ2-5, with TRBD1 matching 7 bases. Germline-derived CDR1 and CDR2 are ENHRY and SYGVKD. The CDR3 runs to 13 residues. V gave up 6 bases and J gave up 5 bases; unmatched junction bases: 6. Here the CDR3 reads CAIRTGTDETQYF. CDR3 bases: TGTGCCATCAGAACCGGGACAGATGAGACCCAGTACTTC.

The chain links TRBV3-1 (or the pseudogene TRBV3-2) to TRBJ2-3; TRBD2 aligns across 7 bases. CDR3 length: 15 residues. J was trimmed by 6 bases and V by 4 bases; bases with no gene match: 10. The germline V gene has CDR1 LGHDT and CDR2 YNNKEL (reference sequence). CDR3 sequence: CASSRPNVGGDTQYF. For the CDR3, the DNA is TGTGCCAGCAGCCGACCCAACGTGGGAGGGGATACGCAGTATTTT.

This chain links TRBV4-3 with TRBJ2-7; D possibly corresponds to TRBD1 (6 bases). This CDR3 spans 12 amino acids. Germline CDR1 and CDR2: LGHNA and YSLEER. Trimming took 4 bases from V and 7 from J, leaving 11 bases between them. The CDR3 here is CASSRGRGEQYF. The CDR3 coding sequence is TGCGCCAGCAGCCGGGGGCGCGGGGAGCAGTACTTC.